These 14 T cell receptor beta chains were sequenced from one sample in a study of response to subunit inactivated influenza vaccine. One entry per CDR3 protein results from TCRdb running MiXCR on the RT-PCR reads. There are about 700,000 distinct CDR3 sequences in the sample; roughly 13% occur only once, and 6% to 7% lies in the top ten. The sample here was PBMCs from blood, taken roughly 2 weeks before vaccination. All receptors come from a man in his fifties or sixties who received an inactivated influenza vaccine.

This clonotype showed up just a few times. The J gene is TRBJ2-2, the V gene TRBV20-1; D gene ambiguous. Germline CDR1 DFQATT, CDR2 SNEGSKA (reference sequence). The CDR3 has 11 residues. Deletions cut 6 bases from V and 1 base from J, with 3 bases between. CDR3 bases: TGCAGTGCAAAGAACACCGGGGAGCTGTTTTTT. Its protein product is CSAKNTGELFF.

This clonotype was found a few times. The chain uses TRBV5-1 and TRBJ1-2; 8 positions match TRBD1. Germline V gene sequence: CDR1 SGHRS, CDR2 YFSETQ. The CDR3 has 14 amino acids. Losses at the gene ends were 4 bases for V and 8 bases for J; bases not matched to a gene: 10. The CDR3 region has the DNA TGCGCCAGCAGCCCCCCGAACCAGGGGGCCGGCTACACCTTC. This codes for CASSPPNQGAGYTF.

This clonotype was detected a few times. V gene TRBV11-3 combines with J gene TRBJ2-1; D ambiguous. The CDR3 is 15 residues long. Germline V gene lookup returns CDR1 SGHNT and CDR2 YENEEA. V was trimmed by 0 bases and J by 5 bases, leaving 11 bases between them. Here the CDR3 reads CASSLDGLNNNEQFF. CDR3 sequence (DNA): TGTGCCAGCAGCTTAGATGGGCTCAACAACAATGAGCAGTTCTTC.

The gene calls are TRBV29-1 and TRBJ2-3; 10 nucleotides align to TRBD2. V gave up 6 bases and J gave up 2 bases; unmatched junction bases: 8. The CDR3 contains 15 residues. Germline assignment: CDR1 SQVTM and CDR2 ANQGSEA. Here the CDR3 reads CSVDKRGGLTDTQYF. The DNA for the CDR3 is TGCAGCGTCGATAAGCGGGGGGGCCTCACAGATACGCAGTATTTT.

The genes are TRBV5-5 and TRBJ2-5; 8 nucleotides align to TRBD1. This CDR3 comprises 17 residues. With 0 bases clipped from V and 2 bases from J, the junction kept 9 bases outside the gene matches. Germline V gene sequence: CDR1 SGHKS, CDR2 YYEKEE (reference sequence). In DNA, the CDR3 is TGTGCCAGCAGCTTGGGACAGGGGTATGGAGGACAAGAGACCCAGTACTTC. It codes for CASSLGQGYGGQETQYF.

This clonotype showed up just a few times. The chain joins TRBV6-1 to TRBJ1-1; the match to TRBD1 covers 8 bases. Trimming took 5 bases from V and 5 from J; bases not matched to a gene: 7. The CDR3 runs to 14 residues. CDR1 MNHNS and CDR2 SASEGT come from the germline V gene. The chain's CDR3 is CASSRSGGATEAFF. The CDR3 DNA sequence: TGTGCCAGCAGTCGTTCAGGGGGCGCGACTGAAGCTTTCTTT.

This clonotype appeared many times. CDR3 in amino acids: CSALRTDSNQPQHF. In nucleotides, the CDR3 is TGCAGTGCTCTAAGGACAGATAGCAATCAGCCCCAGCATTTT. The chain has TRBV20-1 and TRBJ1-5; D perhaps matches TRBD1 (6 bases). Between the trimmed V and J ends, which lost 5 bases and 0 bases, there was a span of 11 bases. CDR3 length equals 14 residues. Germline V gene data show CDR1 as DFQATT and CDR2 as SNEGSKA (reference sequence).

This clonotype was observed a handful of times. The chain uses TRBV18 and TRBJ2-1; maybe TRBD1 (5 bases). Germline V gene sequence: CDR1 KGHSH, CDR2 LQKENI. V lost 4 bases and J 0 bases, leaving 13 bases between the germline ends. This CDR3 has 16 amino acids. The CDR3 spells CASSLSTVRSYNEQFF. For the CDR3, the DNA is TGTGCCAGCTCACTCTCGACAGTCCGCTCCTACAATGAGCAGTTCTTC.

The chain uses TRBV4-1 and TRBJ1-1, with TRBD1 matching 8 bases. V was pared by 4 bases and J by 7 bases, with 8 bases of the junction left unmatched. The germline gives CDR1 MGHRA, CDR2 YSYEKL. The CDR3 is 14 residues long. The CDR3 DNA reads as TGCGCCAGCAGCCCATATCAGGGGGCCCATGAAGCTTTCTTT. It translates to CASSPYQGAHEAFF.

V usage is TRBV19 and J usage is TRBJ1-5, with TRBD1 matching over 7 bases. The germline gives CDR1 LNHDA, CDR2 SQIVND (reference sequence). This CDR3 region has 18 residues. V lost 3 bases, J lost 2 bases, and 13 bases stayed unmatched. CDR3: CASSIPLPGRGGNQPQHF. The CDR3 DNA sequence: TGTGCCAGTAGTATCCCGTTACCGGGCAGGGGGGGCAATCAGCCCCAGCATTTT. The variable domain in full, with the rest retrieved from reference TRBV19 and TRBJ1-5, is DGGITQSPKYLFRKEGQNVTLSCEQNLNHDAMYWYRQDPGQGLRLIYYSQIVNDFQKGDIAEGYSVSREKKESFPLTVTSAQKNPTAFYLCASSIPLPGRGGNQPQHFGDGTRLSIL.

This clonotype turned up a few times. This rearrangement joins TRBV20-1 to TRBJ2-1; no clear D gene. V lost 5 bases, J lost 5 bases, and 13 bases lay in between. Germline V CDR1 and CDR2: DFQATT, SNEGSKA (reference sequence). The CDR3 totals 13 residues. CDR3 DNA sequence: TGCAGTGCTGCTAACCCGGGTCACAATGAGCAGTTCTTC. It yields the protein CSAANPGHNEQFF.

This clonotype appeared many times. Mismatch with germline at one junction end may stem from a read error. The J gene is TRBJ1-1, the V gene TRBV19; D is unresolved. This CDR3 comprises 15 residues. Germline V gene sequence: CDR1 LNHDA, CDR2 SQIVND (reference sequence). CDR3 in amino acids: CASSTPRTVYTEAFF. In nucleotides, the CDR3 is TGTGCCAGTAGTACCCCCCGGACGGTCTACACTGAGGCTTTCTTT. The full variable domain, with the rest looked up from reference TRBV19 and TRBJ1-1, is DGGITQSPKYLFRKEGQNVTLSCEQNLNHDAMYWYRQDPGQGLRLIYYSQIVNDFQKGDIAEGYSVSREKKESFPLTVTSAQKNPTAFYLCASSTPRTVYTEAFFGQGTRLTVV.

This clonotype has a handful of counts. The chain is built from TRBV20-1 and TRBJ2-1; TRBD2 matches at 8 bases. The V and J ends lost 2 bases and 0 bases, in that order; junction bases with no gene match: 3. The CDR3 has 15 residues. CDR1 is DFQATT and CDR2 is SNEGSKA in the germline V gene (reference sequence). The CDR3 coding sequence is TGCAGTGCTAGATTAGCGGGGAGCTCCTACAATGAGCAGTTCTTC. It specifies CSARLAGSSYNEQFF.

This clonotype was detected a few times. The V and J genes are TRBV12-3 or TRBV12-4 and TRBJ2-1; 8 positions match TRBD2. The CDR3 sequence is 15 residues long. V lost 5 bases to trimming and J lost 4 bases; unmatched junction nucleotides: 7. CDR3 in amino acids: CASSPGGQIYNEQFF. The CDR3 DNA is TGTGCCAGCAGTCCGGGGGGGCAGATATACAATGAGCAGTTCTTC.